These 24 T cell receptor beta chains were all obtained from the same sample, sequenced in a study of T cells in Graves' hyperthyroidism and ophthalmopathy. Template material for amplifying TCR beta CDR3 regions consisted of RNA transcripts. First-round RT-PCR targeting the TCR CDR3 was performed with the HTBI primer set. A single record per CDR3 protein comes from TCRdb applying MiXCR to the multiplex PCR reads. This table has tens of thousands of distinct CDR3 sequences, 45% appearing once. The sample comprised blood. These receptors came from a woman between 25 and 40 years old with Graves' hyperthyroidism.

This clonotype has just one count. This chain uses TRBV2 with TRBJ2-7; maybe TRBD2 (6 bases). The CDR3 loop spans 12 amino acids. V shed 8 bases and J shed 6 bases, with 14 bases lying between them. CDR1 is SNHLY, CDR2 FYNNEI, per germline. The DNA of the CDR3 is TGTGCCAGCTGTGCGGACGGGGGCGAGCAGTACTTC. Its translation is CASCADGGEQYF.

The rearrangement links TRBV9 to TRBJ1-2; D unclear. The CDR3 totals 15 residues. The germline V and J ends were trimmed by 0 bases and 1 base, with 10 bases remaining between them. Germline CDR1 is SGDLS and CDR2 is YYNGEE. The CDR3: CASSVASGVNYGYTF. DNA for the CDR3: TGTGCCAGCAGCGTAGCGTCCGGAGTTAACTATGGCTACACCTTC.

This clonotype appeared many times. The rearrangement links TRBV11-2 to TRBJ1-2; D unresolved. Germline CDR1 reads SGHAT; CDR2 reads FQNNGV. CDR3 length equals 13 residues. With 5 bases removed from V and 4 bases from J, the gap between germline ends came to 11 bases. CDR3 sequence: CASSPGEGYGYTF. In DNA, the CDR3 is TGTGCCAGCAGCCCCGGGGAGGGCTATGGCTACACCTTC.

This clonotype occurred many times. The J gene is TRBJ2-7, the V gene TRBV6-1; TRBD2 might be the D (5 bases). This CDR3 contains 12 residues. Germline V gives CDR1 MNHNS, CDR2 SASEGT. Trimming took 1 base from V and 12 from J, leaving 13 bases between them. In DNA, the CDR3 is TGTGCCAGCAGTGAAGGGTTCCGGGGTAGGTACTTC. Protein sequence: CASSEGFRGRYF.

The rearrangement uses TRBV10-3 and TRBJ1-3, with D possibly matching TRBD1 (6 bases). Looked up from germline, CDR1 is ENHRY and CDR2 is SYGVKD. The CDR3 runs to 15 residues. V lost 0 bases and J lost 5, with 11 bases in between. CDR3 sequence: CAISESDRPRNTIYF. The CDR3 DNA reads as TGTGCCATCAGTGAGTCCGACAGGCCTAGAAACACCATATATTTT.

The chain employs TRBV2 and TRBJ1-6; D ambiguous. This CDR3 spans 14 amino acids. CDR1 SNHLY and CDR2 FYNNEI come from the germline V gene. V dropped 6 bases and J dropped 4 bases, with 10 bases sitting between them. The CDR3 sequence: CASSFDRYNSPLHF. CDR3 nucleotides: TGTGCCAGCAGCTTTGACCGTTATAATTCACCCCTCCACTTT.

This clonotype was seen repeatedly, ten times or more. The J gene is TRBJ1-6, the V gene TRBV28, with D hard to call. Trimming removed 5 bases at V and 8 bases at J, with 7 bases between. The CDR3 loop spans 12 amino acids. Germline V gives CDR1 MDHEN, CDR2 SYDVKM. The CDR3 loop reads CASSPTYSPLHF. CDR3 DNA sequence: TGTGCCAGCAGTCCCACCTATTCACCCCTCCACTTT.

This clonotype is medium-sized by share. This chain connects TRBV20-1 to TRBJ1-6, with TRBD1 matching 7 bases. Germline V gene data show CDR1 as DFQATT and CDR2 as SNEGSKA (reference sequence). Trimming took 5 bases from V and 0 from J; bases not matched to a gene: 7. CDR3 length: 16 residues. As DNA, the CDR3 is TGCAGTGCTCAGAGGGGGGACAGCTCCTATAATTCACCCCTCCACTTT. This sequence encodes CSAQRGDSSYNSPLHF.

This clonotype showed up many times. The chain employs TRBV5-6 and TRBJ1-1, with D perhaps TRBD1 (5 bases). The CDR3 totals 15 residues. Per germline, CDR1 SGHDT and CDR2 YYEEEE. Trimming pared 3 bases from V and 4 bases from J, leaving 16 bases between. In nucleotides, the CDR3 is TGTGCCAGCAGCTCTGAGTGGGGGATGGCCACTGAAGCTTTCTTT. This sequence encodes CASSSEWGMATEAFF.

In this sample, this clonotype is medium-sized (0.01 to 0.1%). The junction departs from the called germline gene at one end, perhaps through a read error. This chain joins TRBV20-1 and TRBJ2-1, with a weak D call TRBD2 (6 bases). CDR1 is DFQATT and CDR2 is SNEGSKA in the germline V gene (reference sequence). The CDR3 is made up of 14 amino acids. CDR3 loop: CSARGSGAYSEQFF. Here the CDR3 DNA reads TGCAGTGCTAGAGGTAGCGGAGCATACAGTGAGCAGTTCTTC.

This clonotype was detected many times. This chain's CDR3 is CASSQDVFDYEQYF. The CDR3 region has the DNA TGTGCCAGCAGCCAAGACGTGTTCGACTACGAGCAGTACTTC. The chain combines TRBV3-1 with TRBJ2-7; D is ambiguous. V shed 0 bases and J shed 3 bases, with 9 bases lying between them. Per the germline V gene, CDR1 is LGHDT and CDR2 is YNNKEL (reference sequence). This CDR3 has 14 residues.

This chain links TRBV6-2 or TRBV6-3 with TRBJ1-6; the D is unclear. The germline V gene encodes CDR1 MNHEY and CDR2 SVGEGT. CDR3 length: 15 residues. The V end lost 6 bases, the J end lost 0 bases, and 9 bases lay between the germline ends. The CDR3 loop reads CASSLSSSYNSPLHF. The DNA of the CDR3 is TGTGCCAGCAGCCTTTCGAGCTCCTATAATTCACCCCTCCACTTT.

Many counts were recorded for this clonotype. This chain uses TRBV3-1 with TRBJ2-7, with 8 nucleotides matching TRBD1. The germline V gene encodes CDR1 LGHDT and CDR2 YNNKEL (reference sequence). V shed 3 bases, J shed 5 bases, and the junction held 3 bases outside the gene matches. The CDR3 consists of 13 residues. CDR3 bases: TGTGCCAGCAGCCATGACAGGGGACACGAGCAGTACTTC. Its protein is CASSHDRGHEQYF.

Worth noting for this clonotype: One end of the junction fails to match germline, which may point to a read error. The rearrangement uses TRBV7-3 and TRBJ2-3, with no clear D. The CDR3 totals 15 residues. Germline V gene lookup returns CDR1 SGHTA and CDR2 FQGTGA. Written as DNA, the CDR3 is TGTGCCAGCAGCTCCCGATCGACATTCACAGATACGCAGTGCTTT. Translation gives CASSSRSTFTDTQCF. Full variable domain (missing parts from reference TRBV7-3 and TRBJ2-3): GAGVSQTPSNKVTEKGKYVELRCDPISGHTALYWYRQSLGQGPEFLIYFQGTGAADDSGLPNDRFFAVRPEGSVSTLKIQRTERGDSAVYLCASSSRSTFTDTQCFGPGTRLTVL.

The chain links TRBV9 to TRBJ2-7; 8 bases are a match to TRBD1. This CDR3 spans 16 amino acids. CDR1 and CDR2 (germline): SGDLS, YYNGEE. V gave up 3 bases and J gave up 7 bases; unmatched junction bases: 15. DNA for the CDR3: TGTGCCAGCAGCGAGGGGGACAGGTGGGGTACGGTAGAGCAGTACTTC. This translates into CASSEGDRWGTVEQYF.

This clonotype qualifies as medium-sized (0.01 to 0.1%). The chain employs TRBV29-1 and TRBJ2-3; D is perhaps TRBD1 or TRBD2 (5 bases each). The CDR3 has 12 amino acids. The germline V gene encodes CDR1 SQVTM and CDR2 ANQGSEA. V lost 6 bases to trimming and J lost 4 bases, with 11 bases between them. CDR3 loop: CSVQQGADTQYF. DNA for the CDR3: TGCAGCGTCCAGCAGGGAGCAGATACGCAGTATTTT.

The chain carries TRBV7-9 and TRBJ1-2, with D possibly being TRBD1 (5 bases). The CDR3 is made up of 13 amino acids. CDR1 and CDR2 from the germline V gene are SEHNR and FQNEAQ (reference sequence). Trimming pared 9 bases from V and 4 bases from J, leaving 15 bases between. CDR3 coding DNA: TGTGCCAGTAGCCCCCGGGGCGGCTATGGCTACACCTTC. Translating it yields CASSPRGGYGYTF.

The chain combines TRBV19 with TRBJ2-2, with D perhaps TRBD1 (6 bases). This CDR3 spans 15 amino acids. Germline V CDR1 and CDR2: LNHDA, SQIVND (reference sequence). The CDR3 sequence is CVSRSGQSNTGELFF. For the CDR3, the DNA is TGTGTGAGTAGGTCAGGACAGTCGAACACCGGGGAGCTGTTTTTT.

This clonotype has at least ten counts. J is TRBJ2-5 and V is TRBV4-1, with TRBD1 identical over 8 bases. J gave up 5 bases and V 4 bases, and 9 bases lay outside the gene matches. The CDR3 covers 15 residues. From germline, CDR1 is MGHRA and CDR2 YSYEKL. CDR3 coding DNA: TGCGCCAGCAGCCCCAGTCAGGGGGCGGGCGAGACCCAGTACTTC. Protein sequence: CASSPSQGAGETQYF.

The chain has TRBV4-1 and TRBJ1-5; 7 bases fit TRBD1. Germline values: CDR1 MGHRA, CDR2 YSYEKL. The ends lost 4 bases at V and 2 bases at J; junction bases unmatched: 11. The CDR3 totals 17 residues. CDR3 in DNA: TGCGCCAGCAGCCTCGCCCTAGGACAGGCCGGCAATCAGCCCCAGCATTTT. Its protein product is CASSLALGQAGNQPQHF.

The chain is built from TRBV7-2 and TRBJ2-2; 12 positions match TRBD2. V dropped 2 bases and J dropped 5; count of bases not matched to a gene: 6. The germline V gene has CDR1 SGHTA and CDR2 FQGNSA. The CDR3 totals 17 residues. The CDR3 here is CASSLLAGGRLTGELFF. The DNA of the CDR3 is TGTGCCAGCAGCTTACTAGCGGGAGGGCGTTTAACCGGGGAGCTGTTTTTT. Variable domain in full (rest from reference TRBV7-2 and TRBJ2-2): GAGVSQSPSNKVTEKGKDVELRCDPISGHTALYWYRQSLGQGLEFLIYFQGNSAPDKSGLPSDRFSAERTGGSVSTLTIQRTQQEDSAVYLCASSLLAGGRLTGELFFGEGSRLTVL.

The rearrangement links TRBV5-8 to TRBJ2-7; tentatively, D is TRBD2 (6 bases). Between the trimmed V and J ends, which lost 3 bases and 7 bases, there was a span of 11 bases. The CDR3 contains 12 residues. The V gene's germline CDR1 is SGHTS and CDR2 YDEGEE. The CDR3 spells CASSSGVGEQYF. CDR3 bases: TGTGCCAGCAGCTCGGGGGTAGGTGAGCAGTACTTC.

This clonotype was recorded many times. The chain couples TRBV5-5 to TRBJ2-3, with 7 positions matching TRBD2. Germline CDR1 is SGHKS and CDR2 is YYEKEE (reference sequence). V shed 3 bases and J 3 bases; nucleotides not matched to a gene: 7. The length of the CDR3 is 15 residues. DNA for the CDR3: TGTGCCAGCAGCTCGACTAGCCTTACAACAGATACGCAGTATTTT. Translating it yields CASSSTSLTTDTQYF.

The chain recombines TRBV7-2 with TRBJ1-2, with unresolved D. V was cut by 2 bases and J by 4 bases, with 5 bases left in between. Germline V gives CDR1 SGHTA, CDR2 FQGNSA. This CDR3 contains 12 residues. The CDR3 DNA reads as TGTGCCAGCAGCTTATCTTCCTATGGCTACACCTTC. Protein sequence: CASSLSSYGYTF.